This entry lists 30 T cell receptor beta chains sequenced from one sample in a study of neoadjuvant nivolumab and ipilimumab in lung cancer. TCRdb's table, derived via immunoSEQ multiplex PCR, lists solely in-frame clones and lacks some. The sample includes 25,000 to 35,000 clones, 90% of them seen just once. The sequencing used peripheral blood, collected after neoadjuvant nivolumab, alone or with ipilimumab, at or shortly before surgery. Every receptor here comes from an adult with non-small cell lung cancer.

This clone was seen a single time. The rearrangement uses TRBV18 and TRBJ2-2; 9 bases agree with TRBD1. The CDR3 contains 16 residues. The V and J ends lost 0 bases and 6 bases, in that order; junction bases with no gene match: 5. From germline, CDR1 is KGHSH and CDR2 LQKENI. This CDR3 reads CASSPPEGTGPGELFF. CDR3 DNA sequence: TGTGCCAGCTCACCACCGGAAGGGACAGGGCCCGGGGAGCTGTTTTTT.

V gene TRBV16 combines with J gene TRBJ1-1; D not resolved. The CDR3 consists of 15 residues. CDR1 KGHSY and CDR2 FQNENV come from the germline V gene. Between the trimmed V and J ends, which lost 1 base and 0 bases, there was a span of 9 bases. CDR3: CASSQLSGMNTEAFF. For the CDR3, the DNA is TGTGCCAGCAGCCAATTATCGGGGATGAACACTGAAGCTTTCTTT.

V gene TRBV9 combines with J gene TRBJ1-5; TRBD1 might be the D (5 bases). Per germline, CDR1 SGDLS and CDR2 YYNGEE. V was shortened by 0 bases and J by 0 bases, with 7 bases between the two germline ends. This CDR3 comprises 15 residues. CDR3 DNA sequence: TGTGCCAGCAGCGTAGGGGACCTTAGCAATCAGCCCCAGCATTTT. Its protein product is CASSVGDLSNQPQHF.

This sequence joins TRBV4-1 and TRBJ2-7, with D hard to call. Trimming left V 1 base short and J 3 bases short, with 10 bases between. CDR3 size: 14 residues. Germline V gene sequence: CDR1 MGHRA, CDR2 YSYEKL. The CDR3 sequence: CASSQVSIGYEQYF. CDR3 coding DNA: TGCGCCAGCAGCCAAGTCTCCATCGGCTACGAGCAGTACTTC.

The V call is TRBV6-5, the J call TRBJ2-5; D may match TRBD1 or TRBD2 (5 bases each). V was cut by 5 bases and J by 5 bases, with 12 bases left in between. CDR1 and CDR2 (germline): MNHEY, SVGAGI. The CDR3 has 13 residues. CDR3 sequence reads: CASSPPGRETQYF. CDR3 nucleotides: TGTGCCAGCAGTCCGCCGGGACGGGAGACCCAGTACTTC.

The V gene is TRBV10-3, the J gene TRBJ1-6, with D maybe TRBD1 (5 bases). Trimming cost V 0 bases and J 7 bases, with 13 bases left between them. Germline CDR1 ENHRY, CDR2 SYGVKD. The CDR3 extends over 16 amino acids. The CDR3 protein is CAISESGPGENSPLHF. CDR3 DNA: TGTGCCATCAGTGAGTCGGGGCCCGGGGAAAATTCACCCCTCCACTTT.

J is TRBJ1-2 and V is TRBV30; 7 bases map to TRBD1. V was clipped by 3 bases and J by 4 bases; unmatched bases: 8. The CDR3 has 14 amino acids. CDR1 GTSNPN and CDR2 SVGIG come from the germline V gene (reference sequence). CDR3 sequence reads: CAWSPGQPIYGYTF. The CDR3 DNA reads TGTGCCTGGAGCCCGGGACAGCCGATCTATGGCTACACCTTC.

The chain recombines TRBV5-1 with TRBJ1-1, with TRBD1 as a possible D gene (5 bases). The germline V gene encodes CDR1 SGHRS and CDR2 YFSETQ. V shed 0 bases and J shed 6 bases, with 12 bases lying between them. The CDR3 length is 14 residues. The CDR3 spells CASSLGGPTAEAFF. CDR3 nucleotides: TGCGCCAGCAGCTTGGGGGGCCCCACGGCTGAAGCTTTCTTT.

A single count supports this clone. The genes are TRBV29-1 and TRBJ2-5; perhaps TRBD1 as D (5 bases). The CDR3 spans 11 residues. Germline assignment: CDR1 SQVTM and CDR2 ANQGSEA. Trimming pared 3 bases from V and 5 bases from J, leaving 7 bases between. CDR3 in amino acids: CSVDRVETQYF. CDR3 DNA sequence: TGCAGCGTTGACAGGGTGGAGACCCAGTACTTC.

The rearrangement links TRBV7-9 to TRBJ2-7; TRBD1 matches 10 bases. There are 14 residues in the CDR3. Germline assignment: CDR1 SEHNR and CDR2 FQNEAQ (reference sequence). After removal of 5 bases from V and 4 bases from J, the junction contained 5 bases not matched to a gene. CDR3 protein: CASSADRGLYEQYF. The DNA of the CDR3 is TGTGCCAGCAGCGCCGACAGGGGGCTATACGAGCAGTACTTC.

The rearrangement joins TRBV5-1 to TRBJ1-1; D unclear. Trimming took 7 bases from V and 1 from J, leaving 11 bases between them. Germline values: CDR1 SGHRS, CDR2 YFSETQ. CDR3 length equals 13 residues. CDR3 loop: CASAWDRNTEAFF. As DNA, the CDR3 is TGCGCCAGCGCCTGGGATCGGAACACTGAAGCTTTCTTT. The full variable domain, in which reference TRBV5-1 and TRBJ1-1 provide the parts outside the CDR3, is KAGVTQTPRYLIKTRGQQVTLSCSPISGHRSVSWYQQTPGQGLQFLFEYFSETQRNKGNFPGRFSGRQFSNSRSEMNVSTLELGDSALYLCASAWDRNTEAFFGQGTRLTVV.

V usage is TRBV2 and J usage is TRBJ2-2; 7 positions agree with TRBD1. Germline CDR1 is SNHLY and CDR2 is FYNNEI. The CDR3 sequence is 12 residues long. The J segment lost 14 bases and the V segment lost 2 bases, leaving 5 bases of the junction unmatched. Here the CDR3 DNA reads TGTGCCAGCAGTGAAAGGGGGCCCAATCTGTTTTTT. It codes for CASSERGPNLFF.

The gene calls are TRBV7-2 and TRBJ2-1; possibly TRBD1 for D (5 bases). Per germline, CDR1 SGHTA and CDR2 FQGNSA. The V end was cut by 5 bases, the J end by 7 bases, with 12 bases between. The CDR3 spans 13 residues. The chain's CDR3 is CASSPGHRNEQFF. CDR3 coding DNA: TGTGCCAGCAGCCCAGGACACCGGAATGAGCAGTTCTTC. Using reference TRBV7-2 and TRBJ2-1 for the parts outside the CDR3, the full variable domain is GAGVSQSPSNKVTEKGKDVELRCDPISGHTALYWYRQSLGQGLEFLIYFQGNSAPDKSGLPSDRFSAERTGGSVSTLTIQRTQQEDSAVYLCASSPGHRNEQFFGPGTRLTVL.

The chain carries TRBV5-4 and TRBJ2-2; a possible D gene is TRBD1 (5 bases). Looked up from germline, CDR1 is SGHNT and CDR2 is YYREEE (reference sequence). V was pared by 1 base and J by 5 bases, with 12 bases between. The CDR3 has 15 amino acids. CDR3 sequence reads: CASSLLGAQTGELFF. For the CDR3, the DNA is TGTGCCAGCAGCTTGCTTGGGGCGCAGACCGGGGAGCTGTTTTTT.

In this sample, this clone turned up once. The rearrangement joins TRBV18 to TRBJ1-5; D is undetermined. V was shortened by 6 bases and J by 7 bases, with 13 bases between the two germline ends. Germline CDR1 is KGHSH and CDR2 is LQKENI. CDR3 length: 13 residues. CDR3: CASSLTEFQPQHF. The CDR3, as DNA: TGTGCCAGCTCCCTCACAGAGTTCCAGCCCCAGCATTTT.

The V gene is TRBV19, the J gene TRBJ1-1; TRBD1 matches at 7 bases. V shed 7 bases, J shed 1 base, and the junction held 3 bases outside the gene matches. Per the germline V gene, CDR1 is LNHDA and CDR2 is SQIVND (reference sequence). CDR3 length: 13 residues. CDR3 sequence (DNA): TGTGCCAGTATGAGGGGGCAGAACACTGAAGCTTTCTTT. Protein sequence: CASMRGQNTEAFF.

The chain links TRBV5-1 to TRBJ2-2; tentative D call: TRBD2 (6 bases). Trimming left V 0 bases short and J 6 bases short, with 15 bases between. Germline CDR1 reads SGHRS; CDR2 reads YFSETQ. The CDR3 has 16 residues. CDR3 DNA: TGCGCCAGCAGCTTGGCCGGGGGTAGTCGTCCCGGGGAGCTGTTTTTT. Protein product: CASSLAGGSRPGELFF.

The chain employs TRBV2 and TRBJ1-6, with a possible D match to TRBD1 (6 bases). With 6 bases removed from V and 0 bases from J, the gap between germline ends came to 12 bases. CDR1 and CDR2 (germline): SNHLY, FYNNEI. The CDR3 has 16 residues. The CDR3, as DNA: TGTGCCAGCAGCGGCAGGGGCGACTCCTATAATTCACCCCTCCACTTT. Translation: CASSGRGDSYNSPLHF. Full variable domain (missing parts from reference TRBV2 and TRBJ1-6): EPEVTQTPSHQVTQMGQEVILRCVPISNHLYFYWYRQILGQKVEFLVSFYNNEISEKSEIFDDQFSVERPDGSNFTLKIRSTKLEDSAMYFCASSGRGDSYNSPLHFGNGTRLTVT.

This clone occurred once. The rearrangement joins TRBV2 to TRBJ2-6, with 8 bases fitting TRBD1. Trimming cost V 4 bases and J 1 base; bases outside gene matches: 6. CDR1 is SNHLY, CDR2 FYNNEI, per germline. This CDR3 spans 17 amino acids. The CDR3 nucleotides read TGTGCCAGCAGTGCAGACAGGGGCGGTTCTGGGGCCAACGTCCTGACTTTC. This codes for CASSADRGGSGANVLTF.

The chain recombines TRBV6-5 with TRBJ2-2; D unclear. The CDR3 loop spans 12 amino acids. CDR1 and CDR2 from the germline V gene are MNHEY and SVGAGI. With 5 bases removed from V and 2 bases from J, the gap between germline ends came to 3 bases. CDR3 bases: TGTGCCAGCAGTCCCAACACCGGGGAGCTGTTTTTT. It codes for CASSPNTGELFF.

This clone was recorded once. The chain has TRBV6-1 and TRBJ1-1; 7 bases agree with TRBD1. Germline values: CDR1 MNHNS, CDR2 SASEGT. The CDR3 runs to 14 residues. V was pared by 7 bases and J by 4 bases, with 9 bases of the junction left unmatched. CDR3 DNA: TGTGCCAGCAACCAACAGGGGAGTGCCACTGAAGCTTTCTTT. Translation gives CASNQQGSATEAFF.

Notes on this clone: Different DNA sequences within this sample yield the same CDR3. CDR3: CASRRGPQETQYF. The CDR3 DNA reads as TGTGCCAGCAGAAGGGGGCCCCAAGAGACCCAGTACTTC. This sequence joins TRBV28 and TRBJ2-5, with 7 bases matching TRBD1. The V segment lost 6 bases and the J segment 1 base; nucleotides outside the gene matches: 2. The germline V gene encodes CDR1 MDHEN and CDR2 SYDVKM. This CDR3 comprises 13 residues.

The sample holds a few counts of this clone. V usage is TRBV25-1 and J usage is TRBJ2-7, with 9 bases lining up with TRBD2. Germline CDR1 MGHDK, CDR2 SYGVNS. The CDR3 is made up of 14 amino acids. The trim removed 4 bases at V and 6 bases at J, leaving 7 bases unmatched. The CDR3 loop reads CASSGPAGGPEQYF. The CDR3 DNA follows: TGTGCCAGCAGTGGTCCAGCGGGGGGCCCCGAGCAGTACTTC.

The rearrangement links TRBV6-6 to TRBJ2-5, with D perhaps being TRBD1 or TRBD2 (5 bases each). Germline V CDR1 and CDR2: MNHNY, SVGAGI (reference sequence). This CDR3 has 15 residues. V lost 5 bases to trimming and J lost 0 bases, with 13 bases between them. This CDR3 is CASSPPRGDQETQYF. The CDR3, as DNA: TGTGCCAGCAGTCCACCGCGAGGGGACCAAGAGACCCAGTACTTC.

This clone was observed once. V gene TRBV7-9 combines with J gene TRBJ1-2, with D uncertain. Between the trimmed V and J ends, which lost 5 bases and 0 bases, there was a span of 16 bases. The germline V gene encodes CDR1 SEHNR and CDR2 FQNEAQ (reference sequence). The CDR3 runs to 16 residues. This chain's CDR3 is CASSQPHSGANYGYTF. CDR3 nucleotides: TGTGCCAGCAGCCAACCCCACAGTGGAGCTAACTATGGCTACACCTTC. The full variable domain, rest sourced from reference TRBV7-9 and TRBJ1-2, is DTGVSQNPRHKITKRGQNVTFRCDPISEHNRLYWYRQTLGQGPEFLTYFQNEAQLEKSRLLSDRFSAERPKGSFSTLEIQRTEQGDSAMYLCASSQPHSGANYGYTFGSGTRLTVV.

The V and J genes are TRBV6-6 and TRBJ1-1; maybe TRBD1 (6 bases). Looked up from germline, CDR1 is MNHNY and CDR2 is SVGAGI (reference sequence). V was clipped by 1 base and J by 5 bases, with 17 bases between them. This CDR3 contains 16 residues. Written as DNA, the CDR3 is TGTGCCAGCAGTTACTACAGGGTTTGGGGTATAACTGAAGCTTTCTTT. It is translated as CASSYYRVWGITEAFF.

This chain connects TRBV28 to TRBJ2-7, with 7 bases aligning to TRBD2. J gave up 3 bases and V 5 bases, and 7 bases lay outside the gene matches. CDR1 is MDHEN, CDR2 SYDVKM, per germline. There are 14 residues in the CDR3. The CDR3 reads CASSAQERGYEQYF. The CDR3 DNA reads TGTGCCAGCAGTGCCCAGGAGCGGGGCTACGAGCAGTACTTC.

This clone came up once. This rearrangement joins TRBV5-1 to TRBJ2-3, with 9 positions matching TRBD2. Looked up from germline, CDR1 is SGHRS and CDR2 is YFSETQ. The junction had 8 bases not matched to a gene; V was cut back by 4 bases and J by 5 bases. This CDR3 has 15 residues. CDR3 residues: CASSASGGREDTQYF. The CDR3 nucleotides read TGCGCCAGCAGCGCCAGCGGGGGGCGAGAAGATACGCAGTATTTT.

This rearrangement joins TRBV4-1 to TRBJ2-3, with 10 bases fitting TRBD2. V shed 2 bases and J 2 bases; nucleotides not matched to a gene: 1. Germline CDR1 MGHRA, CDR2 YSYEKL. This CDR3 spans 15 amino acids. CDR3 sequence (DNA): TGCGCCAGCAGCCAACTAGCGGGGGACACAGATACGCAGTATTTT. Protein product: CASSQLAGDTDTQYF.

The chain combines TRBV29-1 with TRBJ2-2; D is unresolved. V dropped 3 bases and J dropped 0 bases, with 5 bases sitting between them. CDR1 SQVTM and CDR2 ANQGSEA come from the germline V gene. The CDR3 has 13 residues. The CDR3 here is CSVEGPNTGELFF. The CDR3 DNA follows: TGCAGCGTTGAGGGCCCGAACACCGGGGAGCTGTTTTTT.